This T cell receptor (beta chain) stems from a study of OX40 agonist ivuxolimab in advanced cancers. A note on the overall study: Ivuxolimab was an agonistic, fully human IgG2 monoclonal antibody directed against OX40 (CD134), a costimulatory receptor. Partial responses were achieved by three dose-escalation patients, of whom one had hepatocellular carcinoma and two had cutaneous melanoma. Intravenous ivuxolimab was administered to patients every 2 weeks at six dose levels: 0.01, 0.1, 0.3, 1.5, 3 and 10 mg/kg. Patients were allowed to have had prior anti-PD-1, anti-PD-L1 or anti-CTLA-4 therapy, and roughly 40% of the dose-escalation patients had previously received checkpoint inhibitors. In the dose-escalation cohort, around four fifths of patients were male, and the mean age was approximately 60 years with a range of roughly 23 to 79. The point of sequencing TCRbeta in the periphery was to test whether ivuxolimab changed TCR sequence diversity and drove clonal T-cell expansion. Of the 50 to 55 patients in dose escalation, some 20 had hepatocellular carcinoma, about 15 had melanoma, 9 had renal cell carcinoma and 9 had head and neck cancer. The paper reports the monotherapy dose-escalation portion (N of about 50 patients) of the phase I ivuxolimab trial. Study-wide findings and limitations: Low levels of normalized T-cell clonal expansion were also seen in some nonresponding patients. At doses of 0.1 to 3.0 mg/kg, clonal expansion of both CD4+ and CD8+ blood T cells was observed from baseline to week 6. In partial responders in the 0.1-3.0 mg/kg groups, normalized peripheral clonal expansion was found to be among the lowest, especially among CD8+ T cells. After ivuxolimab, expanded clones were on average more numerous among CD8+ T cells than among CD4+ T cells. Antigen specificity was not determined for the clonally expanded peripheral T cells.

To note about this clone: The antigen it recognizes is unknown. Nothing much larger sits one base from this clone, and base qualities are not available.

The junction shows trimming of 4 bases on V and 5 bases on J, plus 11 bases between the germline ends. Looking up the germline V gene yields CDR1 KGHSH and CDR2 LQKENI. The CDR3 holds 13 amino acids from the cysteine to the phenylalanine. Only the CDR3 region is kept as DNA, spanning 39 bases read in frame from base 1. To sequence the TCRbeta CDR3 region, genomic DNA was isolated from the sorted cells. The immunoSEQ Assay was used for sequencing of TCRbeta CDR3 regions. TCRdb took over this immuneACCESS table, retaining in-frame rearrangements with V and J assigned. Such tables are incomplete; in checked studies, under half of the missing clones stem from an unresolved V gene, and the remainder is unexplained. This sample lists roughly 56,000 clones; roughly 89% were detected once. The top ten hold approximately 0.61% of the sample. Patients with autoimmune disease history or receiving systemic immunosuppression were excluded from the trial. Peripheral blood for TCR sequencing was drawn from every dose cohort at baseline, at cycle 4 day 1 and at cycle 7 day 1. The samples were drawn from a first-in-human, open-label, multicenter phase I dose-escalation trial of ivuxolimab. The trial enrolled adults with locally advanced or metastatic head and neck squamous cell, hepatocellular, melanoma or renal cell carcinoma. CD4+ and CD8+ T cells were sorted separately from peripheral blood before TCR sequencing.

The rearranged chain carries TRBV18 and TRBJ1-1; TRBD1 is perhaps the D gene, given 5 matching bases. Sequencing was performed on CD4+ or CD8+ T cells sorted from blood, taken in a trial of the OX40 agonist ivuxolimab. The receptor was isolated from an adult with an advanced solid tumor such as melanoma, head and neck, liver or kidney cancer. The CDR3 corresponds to CASSRGGGTEAFF. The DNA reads TGTGCCAGCTCACGTGGGGGTGGTACTGAAGCTTTCTTT.